Shown below are 28 T cell receptor beta chains from a single sample sequenced in a study of T cell responses to AZD1222 COVID-19 vaccine. Data came from immunoSEQ multiplex PCR; TCRdb stores just in-frame clones and leaves some out. The sample has under 200,000 clones, roughly 92% seen once. The material was peripheral blood, obtained on day 0 of AZD1222 vaccination. Receptors were obtained from an adult in good health.

This clone was seen once. V is TRBV6-5 and J is TRBJ2-1; D may be TRBD1 (6 bases). V was pared by 6 bases and J by 8 bases, with 20 bases between. This CDR3 has 15 amino acids. The germline V gene encodes CDR1 MNHEY and CDR2 SVGAGI. In nucleotides, the CDR3 is TGTGCCAGCAGCCCAGGGGAGCCCCCGGCCCATGAGCAGTTCTTC. It specifies CASSPGEPPAHEQFF.

This chain joins TRBV19 and TRBJ1-2; no clear D. V was trimmed by 3 bases and J by 8 bases, leaving 10 bases between them. The CDR3 has 12 residues. Germline CDR1 reads LNHDA; CDR2 reads SQIVND (reference sequence). The CDR3 nucleotides read TGTGCCAGTAGTATCGGCACGGTCGGCTACACCTTC. Residues: CASSIGTVGYTF.

The chain joins TRBV18 to TRBJ1-3; D is ambiguous. This CDR3 has 17 residues. CDR1 is KGHSH, CDR2 LQKENI, per germline. Trimming took off 6 bases at V and 5 bases at J, with 23 bases between the two ends. The CDR3 nucleotides read TGTGCCAGCTCGCCAGAGCGGACGGCGCCAACTCGAAACACCATATATTTT. This encodes CASSPERTAPTRNTIYF.

J is TRBJ1-6 and V is TRBV11-2; perhaps TRBD1 as D (5 bases). The CDR3 contains 15 residues. Looked up from germline, CDR1 is SGHAT and CDR2 is FQNNGV. Trimming shortened V by 4 bases and J by 5 bases, and 12 bases separated the two germline ends. CDR3 DNA sequence: TGTGCCAGCAGCTCATATGGCAGGGATAATTCACCCCTCCACTTT. Translated, it gives CASSSYGRDNSPLHF.

The genes are TRBV5-1 and TRBJ1-6; D unclear. Germline CDR1 is SGHRS and CDR2 is YFSETQ. V lost 4 bases and J lost 7, with 15 bases in between. This CDR3 is 15 amino acids long. The CDR3 DNA reads TGCGCCAGCAGCCCCGAGGCGGTGGGGAATTCACCCCTCCACTTT. Translating it yields CASSPEAVGNSPLHF.

The chain has TRBV5-6 and TRBJ1-6; D not certain. Germline-derived CDR1 and CDR2 are SGHDT and YYEEEE. This CDR3 is 14 amino acids long. With 0 bases removed from V and 3 bases from J, the gap between germline ends came to 4 bases. The CDR3 region is CASSLGSYNSPLHF. The DNA of the CDR3 is TGTGCCAGCAGCTTGGGCAGCTATAATTCACCCCTCCACTTT.

V and J are TRBV5-1 and TRBJ2-3; D might be TRBD2 (6 bases). Deletions cut 6 bases from V and 0 bases from J, with 14 bases between. Germline V gene lookup returns CDR1 SGHRS and CDR2 YFSETQ. The CDR3 totals 15 residues. The CDR3 loop is CASTLAGTSTDTQYF. CDR3 nucleotide sequence: TGCGCCAGCACCCTAGCCGGGACTAGCACAGATACGCAGTATTTT.

This clone was picked up one time. The genes are TRBV5-6 and TRBJ1-1; D might be TRBD1 (5 bases). Between the trimmed V and J ends, which lost 1 base and 8 bases, there was a span of 15 bases. This CDR3 spans 14 amino acids. From germline, CDR1 is SGHDT and CDR2 YYEEEE. Written as DNA, the CDR3 is TGTGCCAGCAGCTTGAGGGGAGGGCCGGGCGAAGCTTTCTTT. It codes for CASSLRGGPGEAFF.

The chain uses TRBV30 and TRBJ2-7; 8 bases agree with TRBD2. Per germline, CDR1 GTSNPN and CDR2 SVGIG (reference sequence). The trim removed 0 bases at V and 2 bases at J, leaving 6 bases unmatched. This CDR3 is built from 15 residues. This chain's CDR3 is CAWSVPGGTTYEQYF. In DNA, the CDR3 is TGTGCCTGGAGTGTCCCGGGAGGGACCACCTACGAGCAGTACTTC.

The rearrangement links TRBV9 to TRBJ1-6, with TRBD1 matching over 11 bases. Germline CDR1 SGDLS, CDR2 YYNGEE. The CDR3 covers 17 residues. V dropped 3 bases and J dropped 8; count of bases not matched to a gene: 10. CDR3 residues: CASSAIRTGGAHSPLHF. DNA for the CDR3: TGTGCCAGCAGCGCAATACGGACAGGGGGCGCCCATTCACCCCTCCACTTT.

The chain combines TRBV2 with TRBJ2-2; no definite D call. This CDR3 comprises 15 residues. Germline CDR1 reads SNHLY; CDR2 reads FYNNEI. Trimming stripped 7 bases from V and 0 bases from J, with 12 bases between. CDR3 in amino acids: CASKRMETNTGELFF. DNA of the CDR3: TGTGCCAGCAAGCGAATGGAAACGAACACCGGGGAGCTGTTTTTT.

The chain couples TRBV12-5 to TRBJ1-1; D is ambiguous. The germline gives CDR1 LGHNT, CDR2 FRNRAP. The CDR3 runs to 15 residues. V was cut by 1 base and J by 0 bases, with 9 bases left in between. This chain's CDR3 is CASGLGGDLNTEAFF. For the CDR3, the DNA is TGTGCTAGTGGTTTGGGGGGAGATTTGAACACTGAAGCTTTCTTT. Full variable domain (remainder filled in from reference TRBV12-5 and TRBJ1-1): DARVTQTPRHKVTEMGQEVTMRCQPILGHNTVFWYRQTMMQGLELLAYFRNRAPLDDSGMPKDRFSAEMPDATLATLKIQPSEPRDSAVYFCASGLGGDLNTEAFFGQGTRLTVV.

J is TRBJ1-1 and V is TRBV11-2; D gene ambiguous. V was pared by 1 base and J by 3 bases, with 6 bases between. The germline CDR1 and CDR2 sequences are SGHAT and FQNNGV. This CDR3 has 13 amino acids. The CDR3 region has the DNA TGTGCCAGCAGCTTAGGGGTCTACACTGAAGCTTTCTTT. It codes for CASSLGVYTEAFF.

The V gene is TRBV3-1 (or the pseudogene TRBV3-2), the J gene TRBJ1-6; 7 bases are shared with TRBD1. The CDR3 extends over 16 amino acids. The germline V gene encodes CDR1 LGHDT and CDR2 YNNKEL (reference sequence). The V segment lost 6 bases and the J segment 1 base; nucleotides outside the gene matches: 6. In DNA form, the CDR3 reads TGTGCCAGCAGGAACAGGGGTGGTTCCTATAATTCACCCCTCCACTTT. Translation gives CASRNRGGSYNSPLHF.

The chain employs TRBV7-3 and TRBJ2-3; TRBD1 is a possible D gene (6 bases). CDR3 length: 14 amino acids. V was clipped by 5 bases and J by 0 bases, with 9 bases between them. Germline assignment: CDR1 SGHTA and CDR2 FQGTGA. The DNA of the CDR3 is TGTGCCAGCAGCCTGGGACATAGCACAGATACGCAGTATTTT. This sequence encodes CASSLGHSTDTQYF.

V gene TRBV9 combines with J gene TRBJ1-2, with D tentatively TRBD1 (6 bases). The V and J ends lost 4 bases and 8 bases respectively, with 9 bases between them. The CDR3 is 11 residues long. CDR1 and CDR2 from the germline V gene are SGDLS and YYNGEE. The DNA for the CDR3 is TGTGCCAGCAGCTTGGGACAAGGCTACACCTTC. Its translation: CASSLGQGYTF.

The V gene is TRBV2, the J gene TRBJ2-3; no reliable D call. The V end lost 5 bases, the J end lost 10 bases, and 10 bases lay between the germline ends. The CDR3 contains 11 residues. Germline V gene data show CDR1 as SNHLY and CDR2 as FYNNEI. CDR3 DNA: TGTGCCAGCAGTACCTACCCCCCGCAGTATTTT. The encoded protein is CASSTYPPQYF. The full variable domain, with the rest looked up from reference TRBV2 and TRBJ2-3, is EPEVTQTPSHQVTQMGQEVILRCVPISNHLYFYWYRQILGQKVEFLVSFYNNEISEKSEIFDDQFSVERPDGSNFTLKIRSTKLEDSAMYFCASSTYPPQYFGPGTRLTVL.

The rearrangement joins TRBV7-2 to TRBJ2-1; no clear D gene. Germline V gene sequence: CDR1 SGHTA, CDR2 FQGNSA. The CDR3 extends over 13 amino acids. V gave up 2 bases and J gave up 5 bases, with 7 bases separating them. DNA for the CDR3: TGTGCCAGCAGCTTACAGCGAAACAATGAGCAGTTCTTC. The encoded protein is CASSLQRNNEQFF.

The chain combines TRBV5-4 with TRBJ1-4; D call uncertain. Trimming took 0 bases from V and 10 from J, leaving 7 bases between them. The CDR3 is 12 residues long. CDR1 is SGHNT, CDR2 YYREEE, per germline (reference sequence). CDR3 residues: CASSLEGGKLFF. The CDR3 bases are TGTGCCAGCAGCTTGGAAGGAGGAAAACTGTTTTTT.

The chain couples TRBV6-1 to TRBJ1-6; TRBD1 aligns across 7 bases. This CDR3 contains 16 residues. Germline V lookup: CDR1 MNHNS, CDR2 SASEGT. With V trimmed by 3 bases and J by 5 bases, 7 bases remained unmatched. DNA for the CDR3: TGTGCCAGCAGTGACGGGACAGCCAACCATAATTCACCCCTCCACTTT. Residues: CASSDGTANHNSPLHF.

In this sample, this clone turned up once. The rearrangement uses TRBV12-3 or TRBV12-4 and TRBJ1-2, with a possible D match to TRBD1 (6 bases). The ends were cut back, 7 bases at V and 10 bases at J, with 19 bases in the middle. This CDR3 spans 13 amino acids. CDR3 DNA sequence: TGTGCCAGCAAACCCAGTGGGACAATTGACTACACCTTC. The encoded protein is CASKPSGTIDYTF.

The chain recombines TRBV19 with TRBJ2-3, with 13 bases matching TRBD2. The CDR3 length is 14 residues. V lost 6 bases and J lost 4; bases outside the gene matches: 1. Germline V lookup: CDR1 LNHDA, CDR2 SQIVND (reference sequence). CDR3 in amino acids: CASRLAGGSDTQYF. The DNA for the CDR3 is TGTGCCAGTAGACTAGCGGGAGGGTCAGATACGCAGTATTTT.

V usage is TRBV6-5 and J usage is TRBJ1-2; no firm D call. The CDR3 consists of 14 residues. Germline assignment: CDR1 MNHEY and CDR2 SVGAGI. The V gene lost 6 bases and the J gene lost 0 bases, with 11 bases spanning the gap. CDR3 DNA: TGTGCCAGCAGAACACCGCTACCTAACTATGGCTACACCTTC. The encoded protein is CASRTPLPNYGYTF.

Turning to this clone: Compared with germline, one end of the junction differs, possibly owing to a read error. V gene TRBV30 combines with J gene TRBJ2-7, with D possibly matching TRBD1 (5 bases). The CDR3 runs to 10 residues. In germline, CDR1 is GTSNPN, CDR2 SVGIG (reference sequence). The CDR3 loop reads CAWSRTSFHF. The CDR3 DNA sequence: TGTGCCTGGAGCCGGACATCTTTCCACTTC.

This clone was observed once. The chain joins TRBV18 to TRBJ2-7, with D possibly TRBD1 on 5 matching bases. Germline loops: CDR1 KGHSH, CDR2 LQKENI. The CDR3 covers 18 residues. Trimming pared 2 bases from V and 0 bases from J, leaving 20 bases between. CDR3 coding DNA: TGTGCCAGCTCACCAGGGGCAGCGAGAGTTATAAGCTCCTACGAGCAGTACTTC. As protein: CASSPGAARVISSYEQYF.

The V gene is TRBV30, the J gene TRBJ1-5; possibly TRBD1 for D (6 bases). Deletions cut 5 bases from V and 2 bases from J, with 10 bases between. Germline V CDR1 and CDR2: GTSNPN, SVGIG (reference sequence). This CDR3 spans 13 amino acids. This CDR3 is CAWHRDGNQPQHF. CDR3 coding DNA: TGTGCCTGGCACAGGGATGGCAATCAGCCCCAGCATTTT.

The chain employs TRBV7-9 and TRBJ2-7; the D gene could be TRBD1 or TRBD2 (5 bases each). V dropped 1 base and J dropped 5 bases, with 12 bases sitting between them. Germline CDR1 is SEHNR and CDR2 is FQNEAQ (reference sequence). This CDR3 region has 14 residues. This chain's CDR3 is CASSLGVGAHEQYF. The CDR3, as DNA: TGTGCCAGCAGCTTAGGTGTCGGGGCCCACGAGCAGTACTTC.

V gene TRBV27 combines with J gene TRBJ1-2, with D maybe TRBD1 (6 bases). The CDR3 has 15 residues. CDR1 MNHEY and CDR2 SMNVEV come from the germline V gene (reference sequence). V was trimmed by 0 bases and J by 5 bases, leaving 13 bases between them. The CDR3 reads CASSLSRGVGYGYTF. CDR3 DNA: TGTGCCAGCAGTTTATCCAGGGGAGTAGGGTATGGCTACACCTTC.